A selection of T cell receptor beta chains follows, all from one sample in a study of identical twins. TCRdb re-derived calls from the 5' RACE reads in MiXCR, one entry per CDR3 protein. The sample consists of hundreds of thousands of distinct CDR3 sequences, around a sixth of them appearing once. The data were also submitted as part of a second study, on T cells expressing NK-cell markers.

Source material: PBMCs. The receptor set was obtained from a woman under 30 in good health. CDR3s include the opening cysteine and the closing phenylalanine or tryptophan. The D gene is left open where the match is weak. The size field is filled for only some rows; it gives once, few, many or a size class.

j_call cdr3_length v_call d_call clone_size cdr3_nt cdr3_aa
TRBJ2-2 16 TRBV6-2/TRBV6-3 TRBD1 few TGTGCCAGCACCCTCAACAGGGGGCGTAACACCGGGGAGCTGTTTTTT CASTLNRGRNTGELFF
TRBJ2-5 17 TRBV4-1 TRBD2 few TGCGCCAGCAGCCAAGTTGAGGGAGGCGGGGGGCGAGAGACCCAGTACTTC CASSQVEGGGGRETQYF
TRBJ2-1 16 TRBV6-1 NA NA TGTGCCAGCATTGGCCTTGGTGCGGCCTCCTACAATGAGCAGTTCTTC CASIGLGAASYNEQFF
TRBJ2-3 15 TRBV20-1 TRBD2 many TGCAGTGCTAGGCCCCCTAGCGGGCGTGGAGATACGCAGTATTTT CSARPPSGRGDTQYF
TRBJ2-5 14 TRBV6-1 TRBD1 NA TGTGCCAGCAGACCTCGACAGGGCCGGGAGACCCAGTACTTC CASRPRQGRETQYF
TRBJ2-2 13 TRBV6-1 NA NA TGTGCCAGCAGGTGGACAGCCGGCGGGGAGCTGTTTTTT CASRWTAGGELFF
TRBJ2-7 17 TRBV7-8 TRBD1 NA TGTGCCAGCAGCTTACAGGGGACAGGGATTTACTCCTACGAGCAGTACTTC CASSLQGTGIYSYEQYF
TRBJ2-7 21 TRBV5-1 NA NA TGCGCCAGCAGCCGTGTGGGATTCCGACGCCAAGATTTTCGGGGCTTCTACGAGCAGTACTTC CASSRVGFRRQDFRGFYEQYF
TRBJ1-2 13 TRBV29-1 TRBD1 few TGCAGCGGGCTGGGACAGGGAATCTATGGCTACACCTTC CSGLGQGIYGYTF
TRBJ2-7 14 TRBV6-5 TRBD2 many TGTGCCAGCAGTTATACCGGGGGGTTGGTCGAGCAGTACTTC CASSYTGGLVEQYF
TRBJ1-2 12 TRBV12-3/TRBV12-4 NA few TGTGCCAGCAGTTTTCTAATAGGTGGCTACACCTTC CASSFLIGGYTF
TRBJ1-6 16 TRBV7-3 NA NA TGTGCCAGCAACGTGGACTGCGACTCCTATAATTCACCCCTCCACTTT CASNVDCDSYNSPLHF
TRBJ2-7 13 TRBV12-3/TRBV12-4 TRBD1 NA TGTGCCATCCGGGACAGGGCCGCCGACGAGCAGTACTTC CAIRDRAADEQYF
TRBJ1-1 14 TRBV10-3 TRBD1 NA TGTGCCATCAGTGGCGTACAGGGGGTCACTGAAGCTTTCTTT CAISGVQGVTEAFF
TRBJ1-1 11 TRBV7-9 NA NA TGTGCCAGCAGCCCGGAATTGAAAGCTTTCTTT CASSPELKAFF
TRBJ2-3 15 TRBV5-1 TRBD2 NA TGCGCCAGCAGGTCGATAGCGGGCTTCACAGATACGCAGTATTTT CASRSIAGFTDTQYF
TRBJ1-2 12 TRBV6-5 NA few TGTGCCAGCACCCGGGAGGGCTATGGCTACACCTTC CASTREGYGYTF
TRBJ2-3 18 TRBV4-1 TRBD2 NA TGCGCCAGCAGCCAAGATCATGGGGCGCGGGGGGGCCTTGATACGCAGTATTTT CASSQDHGARGGLDTQYF
TRBJ2-5 15 TRBV7-6 TRBD1 few TGTGCCAGCACCGACAGGGGGGGTGCGTTTGAGACCCAGTACTTC CASTDRGGAFETQYF
TRBJ2-1 17 TRBV7-8 TRBD2 NA TGTGCCAGCAGCTTAGGAGCCAGACTAGCGGTCTACAATGAGCAGTTCTTC CASSLGARLAVYNEQFF
TRBJ2-7 13 TRBV7-2 TRBD1 NA TGTGCCAGCAGCAAGACAGGGAGCGACGAGCAGTACTTC CASSKTGSDEQYF
TRBJ1-5 14 TRBV12-5 NA NA TGTGCTAGTGGTTGGGACTATGGCAATCAGCCCCAGCATTTT CASGWDYGNQPQHF
TRBJ1-1 11 TRBV20-1 NA few TGCAGTGCTCAGGTCTCCGGGCGGGCTTTCTTT CSAQVSGRAFF
TRBJ2-7 13 TRBV12-3/TRBV12-4 NA many TGTGCCAGCAGTGTGGGGACCACCTACGAGCAGTACTTC CASSVGTTYEQYF
TRBJ2-3 13 TRBV12-3/TRBV12-4 NA few TGTGCCACCGCCCGGCGAAGCACAGATACGCAGTATTTT CATARRSTDTQYF